This record covers a single TCR beta chain. The sample originates from a study of long-term antiretroviral therapy in people with HIV. Version v3.0 of the immunoSEQ assay ran at survey level. The repertoire was sequenced with immunoSEQ multiplex PCR; TCRdb's copy has only in-frame clones and lacks some. The table lists about 28,000 clones, around three quarters of them singletons, with 7.3% in the top ten. V lost 1 base to trimming and J lost 6 bases, with 10 bases between them. CDR3 length: 13 residues. Per the germline V gene, CDR1 is SGHVS and CDR2 is FQNEAQ. The receptor's source is a man aged 40-49 years with HIV. V and J are TRBV7-8 and TRBJ2-7; D is tentatively TRBD1 or TRBD2 (6 bases each). The material was unsorted PBMCs, obtained 0.3 years after starting antiretroviral therapy. CDR3 nucleotide sequence: TGTGCCAGCAGCTTAGATGGGGGGCGCGAGCAGTACTTC. This gives the protein CASSLDGGREQYF.